The 8 T cell receptor beta chains in this list originate from one sample, sequenced in a study of identical twins. A single record per CDR3 protein comes from TCRdb applying MiXCR to the 5' RACE reads. The sample holds about 530,000 distinct CDR3 sequences, about 22% seen once. This sample also belongs to another study, concerning yellow fever vaccine responses in identical twins.

Specimen: CD4+ T cells sorted from blood. These receptors were obtained from a woman between 18 and 29 years old in good health.

The chain links TRBV20-1 to TRBJ2-1; D might be TRBD1 or TRBD2, each matching 5 bases. The ends were cut back, 6 bases at V and 4 bases at J, with 13 bases in the middle. The germline V gene encodes CDR1 DFQATT and CDR2 SNEGSKA (reference sequence). The CDR3 length is 13 residues. The DNA for the CDR3 is TGCAGTGCCAGGGCTAGCAGTTACAATGAGCAGTTCTTC. This sequence encodes CSARASSYNEQFF.

This chain links TRBV4-1 with TRBJ1-2; 10 bases align to TRBD1. The CDR3 runs to 23 residues. V lost 0 bases and J lost 3; bases outside the gene matches: 25. From germline, CDR1 is MGHRA and CDR2 YSYEKL. CDR3 protein: CASSQDWFRSGQGPGGYDYGYTF. CDR3 sequence (DNA): TGCGCCAGCAGCCAAGATTGGTTTAGGTCGGGACAGGGGCCTGGCGGATACGACTATGGCTACACCTTC.

V and J are TRBV7-9 and TRBJ2-1, with a weak D call TRBD1 (5 bases). Germline CDR1 and CDR2: SEHNR and FQNEAQ (reference sequence). This CDR3 comprises 11 residues. V shed 5 bases and J shed 10 bases, with 9 bases lying between them. The CDR3 DNA follows: TGTGCCAGCAGCCCACGGACAGAGCAGTTCTTC. Translating gives CASSPRTEQFF.

The rearrangement links TRBV7-6 to TRBJ2-1; TRBD2 agrees at 8 bases. Trimming cost V 5 bases and J 0 bases; bases outside gene matches: 9. Germline V gives CDR1 SGHVS, CDR2 FNYEAQ. This CDR3 spans 17 amino acids. CDR3 nucleotide sequence: TGTGCCAGCAGCCCCCTTAGCGGGAAAAGCTCCTACAATGAGCAGTTCTTC. It encodes CASSPLSGKSSYNEQFF.

DNA for the CDR3: TGTGCCACCCAGGGGGATGTCTACGAGCAGTACTTC. It codes for CATQGDVYEQYF. The genes are TRBV6-1 and TRBJ2-7; 7 bases line up with TRBD1. This CDR3 is 12 amino acids long. The germline CDR1 and CDR2 sequences are MNHNS and SASEGT. V was clipped by 10 bases and J by 3 bases; unmatched bases: 6.

The V and J genes are TRBV10-1 and TRBJ2-6, with D uncertain. The ends were cut back, 1 base at V and 3 bases at J, with 4 bases in the middle. Germline V gives CDR1 WNHNN, CDR2 SYGVQD (reference sequence). The CDR3 consists of 14 residues. The CDR3 bases are TGCGCCAGCAGTGAGTGGCTTGGGGCCAACGTCCTGACTTTC. Encoded protein: CASSEWLGANVLTF.

A few counts support this clonotype. The chain links TRBV4-2 to TRBJ2-2; no definite D call. V dropped 0 bases and J dropped 3 bases, with 2 bases sitting between them. Germline V gene data show CDR1 as LGHNA and CDR2 as YNFKEQ. CDR3 length: 13 amino acids. Here the CDR3 reads CASSQDYTGELFF. CDR3 DNA sequence: TGTGCCAGCAGCCAAGACTACACCGGGGAGCTGTTTTTT.

This rearrangement joins TRBV19 to TRBJ2-5; 8 bases are a match to TRBD1. The J segment lost 2 bases and the V segment lost 7 bases, leaving 6 bases of the junction unmatched. Per the germline V gene, CDR1 is LNHDA and CDR2 is SQIVND (reference sequence). The CDR3 contains 14 residues. The CDR3 sequence is CASNDRGLQETQYF. The CDR3 nucleotides are TGTGCCAGTAACGACAGGGGTTTGCAAGAGACCCAGTACTTC.